The 17 T cell receptor beta chains below were found in one sample sequenced in a study of early T cells in non-severe SARS-CoV-2 infection. TCRdb used MiXCR to reprocess the 5' RACE reads, holding one entry per CDR3 protein. The sample consists of tens of thousands of distinct CDR3 sequences, more than 8.5% of them appearing once. Sequences were derived from whole blood, sampled at baseline. All receptors derive from an adult who was a healthcare worker with PCR-confirmed SARS-CoV-2 infection or an uninfected control (not recorded which).

This clonotype has more than one count but fewer than ten. The chain carries TRBV2 and TRBJ2-3; D unclear. This CDR3 has 12 amino acids. CDR1 is SNHLY and CDR2 is FYNNEI in the germline V gene. The germline V and J ends were trimmed by 1 base and 13 bases, with 12 bases remaining between them. CDR3 amino acids: CASSEVRFYKYF. CDR3 bases: TGTGCCAGCAGTGAAGTTAGGTTTTACAAGTATTTT. Full variable domain (missing parts from reference TRBV2 and TRBJ2-3): EPEVTQTPSHQVTQMGQEVILRCVPISNHLYFYWYRQILGQKVEFLVSFYNNEISEKSEIFDDQFSVERPDGSNFTLKIRSTKLEDSAMYFCASSEVRFYKYFGPGTRLTVL.

J is TRBJ1-4 and V is TRBV12-2; the DNA was not compared with TRBD1, the D call given in the table. TRBV12-2 is annotated as a pseudogene. CDR3 length: 18 residues. The CDR3 coding sequence is TGTGCAAGTCGCTTAGCGGCCGCAGAAGACGTTGGGGGTGAAAAACTGTTTTTT. It specifies CASRLAAAEDVGGEKLFF.

This clonotype was seen at least ten times. V gene TRBV19 combines with J gene TRBJ2-1, with TRBD2 matching 7 bases. From germline, CDR1 is LNHDA and CDR2 SQIVND (reference sequence). The CDR3 is made up of 16 amino acids. V lost 9 bases and J lost 7; bases outside the gene matches: 18. CDR3 nucleotide sequence: TGTGCCAGCTTAGCAAGCGGGACCCCTCCTCTAAATGAGCAGTTCTTC. Translated: CASLASGTPPLNEQFF.

The V call is TRBV10-3, the J call TRBJ2-5, with D possibly TRBD1 on 5 matching bases. The V gene's germline CDR1 is ENHRY and CDR2 SYGVKD. V was cut by 5 bases and J by 0 bases, with 10 bases left in between. The CDR3 contains 14 residues. DNA of the CDR3: TGTGCCATCAGTCTGACAGAGTACCAAGAGACCCAGTACTTC. Its translation is CAISLTEYQETQYF.

This clonotype has a count of ten or more. This chain connects TRBV20-1 to TRBJ2-7, with D maybe TRBD1 (5 bases). The V gene lost 4 bases and the J gene lost 3 bases, with 13 bases spanning the gap. This CDR3 has 13 amino acids. CDR1 and CDR2 (germline): DFQATT, SNEGSKA (reference sequence). CDR3 loop: CSAMSGRVYEQYF. The CDR3 bases are TGCAGTGCTATGTCCGGCAGGGTCTACGAGCAGTACTTC.

This clonotype came up many times. V usage is TRBV4-1 and J usage is TRBJ2-3; D possibly matches TRBD1 or TRBD2 (5 bases each). CDR3 length: 17 amino acids. The V gene lost 1 base and the J gene lost 3 bases, with 17 bases spanning the gap. Germline CDR1 MGHRA, CDR2 YSYEKL. The CDR3 is CASSQGALGRGTDTQYF. The DNA for the CDR3 is TGCGCCAGCAGCCAAGGCGCTCTGGGGCGAGGGACAGATACGCAGTATTTT.

This clonotype was detected ten times or more. The CDR3, as DNA: TGTGCCAGCAGCCAAGATTACGGCAGGGTGAGAGATGGCTACACCTTC. This encodes CASSQDYGRVRDGYTF. The chain has TRBV4-2 and TRBJ1-2; a weak D match, TRBD1 (5 bases). The germline CDR1 and CDR2 sequences are LGHNA and YNFKEQ. The V and J ends lost 0 bases and 6 bases respectively, with 17 bases between them. There are 16 residues in the CDR3.

The V and J genes are TRBV12-3 or TRBV12-4 and TRBJ2-7, with 8 bases fitting TRBD1. The V segment lost 5 bases and the J segment 5 bases; nucleotides outside the gene matches: 8. The CDR3 is made up of 14 amino acids. The CDR3 DNA reads as TGTGCCAGCAGTCCCGGACAGGGTGGGAACGAGCAGTACTTC. Its protein is CASSPGQGGNEQYF.

V is TRBV19 and J is TRBJ1-5; the match to TRBD1 covers 7 bases. The trim removed 4 bases at V and 2 bases at J, leaving 5 bases unmatched. CDR1 is LNHDA and CDR2 is SQIVND in the germline V gene (reference sequence). The length of the CDR3 is 15 residues. This chain's CDR3 is CASSTQGTGNQPQHF. The CDR3 DNA is TGTGCCAGTAGTACACAGGGGACCGGCAATCAGCCCCAGCATTTT. Supplemented by reference TRBV19 and TRBJ1-5, the full variable domain reads DGGITQSPKYLFRKEGQNVTLSCEQNLNHDAMYWYRQDPGQGLRLIYYSQIVNDFQKGDIAEGYSVSREKKESFPLTVTSAQKNPTAFYLCASSTQGTGNQPQHFGDGTRLSIL.

This clonotype has ten or more counts. The chain has TRBV19 and TRBJ2-1; D assignment may be TRBD1 or TRBD2 (6 bases each). CDR1 LNHDA and CDR2 SQIVND come from the germline V gene (reference sequence). This CDR3 contains 13 residues. Trimming left V 2 bases short and J 11 bases short, with 13 bases between. The CDR3 DNA reads TGTGCCAGTAGTATAAGTAGGGGGGAACAGCAGTTCTTC. Amino acid sequence: CASSISRGEQQFF. Full variable domain (outside the CDR3, taken from reference TRBV19 and TRBJ2-1): DGGITQSPKYLFRKEGQNVTLSCEQNLNHDAMYWYRQDPGQGLRLIYYSQIVNDFQKGDIAEGYSVSREKKESFPLTVTSAQKNPTAFYLCASSISRGEQQFFGPGTRLTVL.

There are many counts of this clonotype. V is TRBV5-6 and J is TRBJ2-2; 13 nucleotides line up with TRBD2. This CDR3 is 18 amino acids long. From germline, CDR1 is SGHDT and CDR2 YYEEEE. The J segment lost 2 bases and the V segment lost 1 base, leaving 5 bases of the junction unmatched. CDR3 bases: TGTGCCAGCAGCTTGTTGGGACTAGCGGGATCTAACACCGGGGAGCTGTTTTTT. It specifies CASSLLGLAGSNTGELFF. Full variable domain (rest looked up from reference TRBV5-6 and TRBJ2-2): DAGVTQSPTHLIKTRGQQVTLRCSPKSGHDTVSWYQQALGQGPQFIFQYYEEEERQRGNFPDRFSGHQFPNYSSELNVNALLLGDSALYLCASSLLGLAGSNTGELFFGEGSRLTVL.

This clonotype was detected a few times. The rearrangement links TRBV2 to TRBJ1-2, with no clear D. The CDR3 length is 14 residues. V lost 1 base and J 4 bases, leaving 10 bases between the germline ends. Germline V gene lookup returns CDR1 SNHLY and CDR2 FYNNEI. As DNA, the CDR3 is TGTGCCAGCAGTGAAGATGGGAAGAGCTATGGCTACACCTTC. It specifies CASSEDGKSYGYTF.

This clonotype was detected many times. V usage is TRBV29-1 and J usage is TRBJ2-7; 8 positions agree with TRBD1. Trimming at V came to 5 bases and at J to 0 bases, leaving 3 bases not matched to a gene. Germline CDR1 SQVTM, CDR2 ANQGSEA. This CDR3 is 13 amino acids long. The CDR3 sequence: CSVLTGGSYEQYF. CDR3 sequence (DNA): TGCAGCGTTTTAACAGGGGGCTCCTACGAGCAGTACTTC.

CDR3 bases: TGTGCCAGCAGCCCCCCGGGGGACACAGATACGCAGTATTTT. This gives the protein CASSPPGDTDTQYF. The chain combines TRBV28 with TRBJ2-3; D may be TRBD2 (6 bases). CDR1 is MDHEN, CDR2 SYDVKM, per germline. Trimming left V 6 bases short and J 2 bases short, with 12 bases between. The CDR3 is 14 residues long.

Only a few counts were recorded for this clonotype. The chain uses TRBV12-3 or TRBV12-4 and TRBJ2-3; 8 positions match TRBD1. Losses at the gene ends were 5 bases for V and 2 bases for J; bases not matched to a gene: 6. The CDR3 has 15 residues. The CDR3 bases are TGTGCCAGCAGTCCACGGGACAGGTACACAGATACGCAGTATTTT. It specifies CASSPRDRYTDTQYF.

This clonotype was found many times. This chain links TRBV28 with TRBJ2-7; D not certain. V was clipped by 10 bases and J by 4 bases, with 11 bases between them. CDR3 length: 11 amino acids. Per germline, CDR1 MDHEN and CDR2 SYDVKM. The CDR3 protein is CATRLRYEQYF. CDR3 bases: TGTGCCACCCGGCTCCGTTACGAGCAGTACTTC.

There are many counts of this clonotype. V is TRBV7-9 and J is TRBJ2-1; a weak D match, TRBD1 (6 bases). Germline V gene lookup returns CDR1 SEHNR and CDR2 FQNEAQ (reference sequence). CDR3 length: 16 amino acids. The V and J ends lost 5 bases and 4 bases respectively, with 18 bases between them. The CDR3: CASSQGTTVWYNEQFF. CDR3 sequence (DNA): TGTGCCAGCAGCCAGGGGACGACCGTCTGGTACAATGAGCAGTTCTTC.